This TCR beta chain comes out of a study of technical replicates of blood from a handful of donors. Measured with immunoSEQ multiplex PCR; TCRdb has only the in-frame clones, and not every one. The sample lists about 80,000 clones; around 94% were seen once. This receptor was identified in a human donor in good health. Material: T cells isolated from PBMCs.

This chain's CDR3 is CASRLETGASYEQYF. The CDR3 nucleotides read TGTGCAAGTCGCTTAGAAACAGGGGCCTCCTACGAGCAGTACTTC. The J gene is TRBJ2-7, the V gene TRBV12-2; the table's D call TRBD1 went unverified against the DNA. TRBV12-2 corresponds to a pseudogene. The CDR3 extends over 15 amino acids.